This T cell receptor beta chain was observed in a study of post-analysis software for immune sequencing data. Whole-study context: The disease courses spanned relapsing-remitting, secondary progressive and progressive-relapsing forms of multiple sclerosis. Study-wide results and limits: Four to six TRBV segments (TRBV5-6, TRBV5-1 and TRBV20-1 among them) occurred more frequently in patients than in controls. F measure showed strong co-clustering of same-batch samples. Controls had significantly higher normalized Chao1 diversity than multiple sclerosis patients.

This clonotype was seen more than once but under ten times. Its antigen is still unknown. The V and J ends lost 6 bases and 0 bases, in that order; junction bases with no gene match: 8. The germline V gene has CDR1 SGHRS and CDR2 YFSETQ. The CDR3 totals 16 residues. The library was made from cDNA and included unique molecular identifiers. Each CDR3 protein gets one entry after TCRdb re-called the PCR reads with MiXCR. The repertoire has 500,000 to 600,000 distinct CDR3 sequences, 44% of them found once; the top ten carry approximately 1.7%. The source is a girl aged 10 to 17 with multiple sclerosis. Input material: blood. V is TRBV5-1 and J is TRBJ2-1; 8 bases align to TRBD2. Here the CDR3 DNA reads TGCGCCAGCAAGGTTAGCGGGACGAGCTCCTACAATGAGCAGTTCTTC. Translating gives CASKVSGTSSYNEQFF.